These 16 T cell receptor beta chains came from one sample sequenced in a study of shared clonotypes between healthy human individuals. Sequencing was performed with immunoSEQ multiplex PCR; in TCRdb, only in-frame clones are kept and a portion is missing. The data show 1,400,000 or so clones, 98% seen once. Material for sequencing was naive CD4+ T cells sorted from blood. The subset denotes: CD45RA+ positively selected. Receptors were obtained from a man aged 30 to 39 in good health.

The gene calls are TRBV7-9 and TRBJ2-1, with no clear D. V was shortened by 0 bases and J by 4 bases, with 19 bases between the two germline ends. CDR3 size: 18 residues. Germline-derived CDR1 and CDR2 are SEHNR and FQNEAQ (reference sequence). CDR3: CASSLAPRAKPRYNEQFF. The CDR3 nucleotides are TGTGCCAGCAGCTTAGCCCCCCGCGCGAAACCCCGATACAATGAGCAGTTCTTC.

This clone was counted once. The chain uses TRBV7-3 and TRBJ2-3, with D unclear. Germline V gives CDR1 SGHTA, CDR2 FQGTGA. Between the trimmed V and J ends, which lost 8 bases and 6 bases, there was a span of 15 bases. The CDR3 has 13 residues. The CDR3 coding sequence is TGTGCCAGCGCACCCCAGGCCTCGGATACGCAGTATTTT. Residues: CASAPQASDTQYF. Looking up the rest from reference TRBV7-3 and TRBJ2-3 gives the full variable domain: GAGVSQTPSNKVTEKGKYVELRCDPISGHTALYWYRQSLGQGPEFLIYFQGTGAADDSGLPNDRFFAVRPEGSVSTLKIQRTERGDSAVYLCASAPQASDTQYFGPGTRLTVL.

The V gene is TRBV29-1, the J gene TRBJ1-3; 10 bases map to TRBD1. This CDR3 spans 13 amino acids. With V trimmed by 8 bases and J by 3 bases, 4 bases remained unmatched. CDR1 is SQVTM and CDR2 is ANQGSEA in the germline V gene. CDR3 nucleotides: TGCAGCATTGGGACAGGGGTTGGAAACACCATATATTTT. Protein: CSIGTGVGNTIYF.

The CDR3 is CASSYSTGRYEQYF. The CDR3 DNA follows: TGTGCCAGCAGTTACTCGACAGGTCGCTACGAGCAGTACTTC. V is TRBV6-5 and J is TRBJ2-7; D is perhaps TRBD1 (6 bases). Trimming shortened V by 0 bases and J by 3 bases, and 9 bases separated the two germline ends. Germline CDR1 reads MNHEY; CDR2 reads SVGAGI. The CDR3 has 14 residues.

This chain joins TRBV12-5 and TRBJ2-1, with a possible D match to TRBD1 (8 bases). Germline loops: CDR1 LGHNT, CDR2 FRNRAP. The CDR3 is 20 residues long. V was pared by 0 bases and J by 3 bases, with 24 bases between. The CDR3 reads CASGLVLGTGVAGVYNEQFF. DNA of the CDR3: TGTGCTAGTGGTTTGGTATTGGGGACAGGAGTGGCGGGAGTCTACAATGAGCAGTTCTTC.

The V and J genes are TRBV18 and TRBJ2-5; 10 bases are shared with TRBD2. The J segment lost 5 bases and the V segment lost 1 base, leaving 7 bases of the junction unmatched. The CDR3 has 16 amino acids. Looked up from germline, CDR1 is KGHSH and CDR2 is LQKENI. The CDR3, as DNA: TGTGCCAGCTCACCACTCAGGAGCGGGAGGGGCGAGACCCAGTACTTC. It translates to CASSPLRSGRGETQYF.

V is TRBV18 and J is TRBJ1-1, with TRBD1 identical over 8 bases. From germline, CDR1 is KGHSH and CDR2 LQKENI. This CDR3 has 16 residues. J gave up 5 bases and V 3 bases, and 11 bases lay outside the gene matches. Written as DNA, the CDR3 is TGTGCCAGCTCACCCATCGGGACAGGCATGGGGACTGAAGCTTTCTTT. Translating gives CASSPIGTGMGTEAFF.

The V gene is TRBV5-4, the J gene TRBJ2-2; 9 bases match TRBD1. The V and J ends lost 5 bases and 3 bases, in that order; junction bases with no gene match: 2. The CDR3 has 14 residues. CDR1 SGHNT and CDR2 YYREEE come from the germline V gene (reference sequence). Here the CDR3 DNA reads TGTGCCAGCAGTTGGACAGGGGACACCGGGGAGCTGTTTTTT. Its protein product is CASSWTGDTGELFF.

The chain couples TRBV7-9 to TRBJ2-1; TRBD2 is a possible D gene (6 bases). This CDR3 contains 14 residues. Per the germline V gene, CDR1 is SEHNR and CDR2 is FQNEAQ (reference sequence). Trimming removed 5 bases at V and 8 bases at J, with 16 bases between. The DNA for the CDR3 is TGTGCCAGCAGCCCACCCCGGGGGTTGTATGAGCAGTTCTTC. This gives the protein CASSPPRGLYEQFF.

The chain has TRBV5-1 and TRBJ2-7; TRBD1 matches 9 bases. Germline V gene lookup returns CDR1 SGHRS and CDR2 YFSETQ. V lost 1 base, J lost 6 bases, and 5 bases stayed unmatched. The CDR3 runs to 14 residues. Written as DNA, the CDR3 is TGCGCCAGCAGCTTGATAACAGGGGGCGCCGAGCAGTACTTC. This sequence encodes CASSLITGGAEQYF.

V is TRBV5-8 and J is TRBJ2-5; D is possibly TRBD2 (7 bases). V was pared by 4 bases and J by 4 bases, with 17 bases between. There are 15 residues in the CDR3. Germline lookup yields CDR1 SGHTS and CDR2 YDEGEE. The CDR3 nucleotides are TGTGCCAGCAGCCCGGGACGGGGGGCCCGAGAGACCCAGTACTTC. Translated: CASSPGRGARETQYF.

The chain employs TRBV7-9 and TRBJ1-5; D uncertain. The CDR3 has 15 residues. The V gene's germline CDR1 is SEHNR and CDR2 FQNEAQ (reference sequence). The V end was cut by 1 base, the J end by 0 bases, with 7 bases between. The CDR3 coding sequence is TGTGCCAGCAGCTTAGGTGGGTATAGCAATCAGCCCCAGCATTTT. Amino acid sequence: CASSLGGYSNQPQHF.

Remarks on this clone: The same CDR3 is also encoded by other DNA sequences in this sample. CDR3 sequence reads: CASSLGQFYEQYF. The CDR3 DNA is TGTGCCAGCAGCTTGGGACAATTCTACGAGCAGTACTTC. The genes are TRBV5-6 and TRBJ2-7, with D unclear. Trimming pared 0 bases from V and 3 bases from J, leaving 7 bases between. The germline V gene encodes CDR1 SGHDT and CDR2 YYEEEE. The CDR3 extends over 13 amino acids.

This chain uses TRBV28 with TRBJ2-5, with D possibly matching TRBD1 (7 bases). Germline V lookup: CDR1 MDHEN, CDR2 SYDVKM. The V gene lost 4 bases and the J gene lost 7 bases, with 13 bases spanning the gap. CDR3 size: 13 residues. The CDR3 DNA reads TGTGCCAGCAGTTCACGACAGGGAGGGACCCAGTACTTC. Its translation: CASSSRQGGTQYF. Using reference TRBV28 and TRBJ2-5 for the parts outside the CDR3, the full variable domain is DVKVTQSSRYLVKRTGEKVFLECVQDMDHENMFWYRQDPGLGLRLIYFSYDVKMKEKGDIPEGYSVSREKKERFSLILESASTNQTSMYLCASSSRQGGTQYFGPGTRLLVL.

This chain uses TRBV10-3 with TRBJ1-5, with no clear D. CDR1 and CDR2 from the germline V gene are ENHRY and SYGVKD. The CDR3 contains 16 residues. The V gene lost 0 bases and the J gene lost 0 bases, with 9 bases spanning the gap. The CDR3 loop is CAISESLENSNQPQHF. Written as DNA, the CDR3 is TGTGCCATCAGTGAGTCTCTGGAAAATAGCAATCAGCCCCAGCATTTT.

The chain uses TRBV5-4 and TRBJ2-2; a possible D gene is TRBD2 (6 bases). Deletions cut 4 bases from V and 4 bases from J, with 14 bases between. The CDR3 is 15 residues long. Germline V CDR1 and CDR2: SGHNT, YYREEE (reference sequence). CDR3 DNA: TGTGCCAGCAGCCCCCTCGGGGGACCCACCGGGGAGCTGTTTTTT. This codes for CASSPLGGPTGELFF.